A single sample gave rise to the 5 T cell receptor beta chains below, sequenced in a study of metastatic and nonmetastatic thyroid tumors. Using MiXCR, TCRdb reanalyzed the PCR reads. The sample contains around 40,000 clones, roughly 17% of which appear only once. Each patient went into thyroid surgery without having received any treatment. The specimen sequenced was blood. The receptors were gathered from a male donor with papillary thyroid cancer or a benign thyroid nodule (not recorded which). Some clones in this sample may be carry-over from other donors' samples.

On this clone: This may stem from a read error, because a much larger clone lies one nucleotide away. Other DNA sequences in the same sample also yield this CDR3. The chain joins TRBV13 to TRBJ1-3; D is perhaps TRBD1 (5 bases). CDR1 PRHDT and CDR2 FYEKMQ come from the germline V gene (reference sequence). The CDR3 extends over 14 amino acids. CDR3 loop: CASSLGTLENTIYF. In nucleotides, the CDR3 is TGTGCCAGTAGCTTAGGGACTCTGGAGAACACCATATATTTT.

The V call is TRBV30, the J call TRBJ1-4; TRBD1 aligns across 8 bases. This CDR3 is built from 15 residues. After removal of 5 bases from V and 8 bases from J, the junction contained 13 bases not matched to a gene. CDR1 and CDR2 (germline): GTSNPN, SVGIG (reference sequence). The DNA for the CDR3 is TGTGCCTGGGGCCATCGGGACAGGTTTGCAGAAAAACTGTTTTTT. Its translation: CAWGHRDRFAEKLFF.

This clone appeared a few times. Sequence at one end of the junction differs from germline and may be a read error. The gene calls are TRBV6-2 or TRBV6-3 and TRBJ2-5; the D is unclear. The CDR3 sequence is 13 residues long. The V gene's germline CDR1 is MNHEY and CDR2 SVGEGT. The CDR3 is CASSYSAQETKYF. The CDR3 region has the DNA TGTGCCAGCAGTTACTCGGCACAAGAGACCAAGTACTTC.

The rearrangement uses TRBV28 and TRBJ1-2; 8 nucleotides match TRBD1. V gave up 4 bases and J gave up 10 bases; unmatched junction bases: 14. Germline V gene lookup returns CDR1 MDHEN and CDR2 SYDVKM. The CDR3 covers 15 residues. Here the CDR3 DNA reads TGTGCCAGCAGTTCACAGGGACAGGTGGTTCGTGTCTACACCTTC. It translates to CASSSQGQVVRVYTF.

This clone was observed a single time. This chain connects TRBV3-1 to TRBJ1-4; D gene ambiguous. Germline V gene sequence: CDR1 LGHDT, CDR2 YNNKEL (reference sequence). The CDR3 covers 13 residues. V was pared by 0 bases and J by 10 bases, with 9 bases between. The CDR3 DNA is TGTGCCAGCAGCCAAGATGTTGGTGCAAAACTGTTTTTT. This gives the protein CASSQDVGAKLFF. The whole variable domain, filled in from reference TRBV3-1 and TRBJ1-4, reads DTAVSQTPKYLVTQMGNDKSIKCEQNLGHDTMYWYKQDSKKFLKIMFSYNNKELIINETVPNRFSPKSPDKAHLNLHINSLELGDSAVYFCASSQDVGAKLFFGSGTQLSVL.